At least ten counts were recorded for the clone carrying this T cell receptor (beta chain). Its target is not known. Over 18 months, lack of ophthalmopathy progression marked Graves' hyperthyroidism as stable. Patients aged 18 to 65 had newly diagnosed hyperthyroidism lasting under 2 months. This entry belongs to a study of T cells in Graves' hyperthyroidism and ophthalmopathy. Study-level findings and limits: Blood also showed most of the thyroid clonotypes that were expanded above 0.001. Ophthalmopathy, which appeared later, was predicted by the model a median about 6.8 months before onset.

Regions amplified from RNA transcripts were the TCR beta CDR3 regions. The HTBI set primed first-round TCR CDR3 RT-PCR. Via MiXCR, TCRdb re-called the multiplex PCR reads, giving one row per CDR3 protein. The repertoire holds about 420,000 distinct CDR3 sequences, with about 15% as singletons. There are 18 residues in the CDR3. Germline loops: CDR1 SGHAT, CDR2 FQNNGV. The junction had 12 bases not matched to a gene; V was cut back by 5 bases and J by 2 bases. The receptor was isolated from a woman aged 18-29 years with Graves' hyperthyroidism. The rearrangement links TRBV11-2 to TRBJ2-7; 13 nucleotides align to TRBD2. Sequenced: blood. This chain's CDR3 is CASSAPRRLAGGPYEQYF. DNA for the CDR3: TGTGCCAGCAGCGCACCGAGGAGACTAGCGGGAGGTCCCTACGAGCAGTACTTC. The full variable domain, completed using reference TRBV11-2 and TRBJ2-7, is EAGVAQSPRYKIIEKRQSVAFWCNPISGHATLYWYQQILGQGPKLLIQFQNNGVVDDSQLPKDRFSAERLKGVDSTLKIQPAKLEDSAVYLCASSAPRRLAGGPYEQYFGPGTRLTVT.